The clone carrying this T cell receptor (beta chain) has just one count. A far bigger clonotype differs at one base, so this is likely a read error. Other DNA variants within this sample encode the same CDR3. Each PCR replicate run on unsorted PBMC took in about 0.3 ug DNA, approximately 30,000 T cell genomes. Clones were read by immunoSEQ multiplex PCR, and TCRdb kept only the in-frame ones, dropping some. The repertoire holds 450,000 to 500,000 clones, approximately 78% seen once, with more than 10% in the top ten. This specimen comes from a study of shared clonotypes between healthy human individuals. Adult Caucasians living in Nashville, Tennessee made up all of the donors. Sequenced input: PBMCs. The receptor was isolated from a woman aged 40 to 49 in good health. Some clones in this sample may be carry-over from other donors' samples.

Here the CDR3 reads CAIMGSGFGTDTQYF. CDR3 in DNA: TGTGCCATCATGGGAAGCGGGTTCGGGACAGATACACAGTATTTT. This chain joins TRBV10-3 and TRBJ2-3, with D possibly TRBD1 on 7 matching bases. Germline V lookup: CDR1 ENHRY, CDR2 SYGVKD. The CDR3 is 15 amino acids.